Listed below are T cell receptor beta chains from one sample, sequenced in a study of cytomegalovirus exposure and HLA in healthy donors. Clones were read by immunoSEQ multiplex PCR, and TCRdb kept only the in-frame ones, dropping some. The sample has about 100,000 clones, 78% seen once. The sample was PBMCs. These receptors all stem from a woman aged 55-69 years in good health and CMV-seronegative. CDR3s include the opening cysteine and the closing phenylalanine or tryptophan. D genes are given only for firm matches. For some rows the clone size is stated as once, few or many, or as a class when expanded; others skip it.

>NA|TRBV6-5|TRBJ2-7|NA
CASSYSAHLTYEQYF
TGTGCCAGCAGTTATTCTGCACACCTTACCTACGAGCAGTACTTC
>NA|TRBV7-9|TRBJ1-2|TRBD1
CASSLRTGSNYGYTF
TGTGCCAGCAGCTTAAGGACAGGGTCTAACTATGGCTACACCTTC
>once|TRBV6-1|TRBJ2-7|TRBD2
CASSEAGLAGGYEQYF
TGTGCCAGCAGTGAAGCGGGACTAGCGGGAGGCTACGAGCAGTACTTC
>few|TRBV30|TRBJ2-1|NA
CAWREFWTRGNVVGQFF
TGTGCCTGGAGGGAGTTTTGGACTCGCGGGAATGTCGTTGGGCAGTTCTTC
>NA|TRBV6-5|TRBJ1-1|NA
CASSYSRQNTEAFF
TGTGCCAGCAGTTACTCGAGACAAAACACTGAAGCTTTCTTT
>NA|TRBV7-2|TRBJ2-2|NA
CASSPPVTNTGELFF
TGTGCCAGCAGCCCCCCGGTCACGAACACCGGGGAGCTGTTTTTT
>once|TRBV30|TRBJ2-3|TRBD2
CASSRLAGGTDTQYF
TGTGCCTCCTCCCGACTAGCGGGAGGAACAGATACGCAGTATTTT
>NA|TRBV5-8|TRBJ1-1|NA
CASSLAESRSRTEAFF
TGTGCCAGCAGCTTGGCAGAGTCACGCTCGCGGACTGAAGCTTTCTTT
>NA|TRBV7-9|TRBJ2-7|TRBD1
CASSLGTGGAYEQYF
TGTGCCAGCAGCCTGGGGACAGGGGGGGCCTACGAGCAGTACTTC
>NA|TRBV30|TRBJ1-1|NA
CAWMEDPMNTEAFF
TGTGCCTGGATGGAGGACCCTATGAACACTGAAGCTTTCTTT
>few|TRBV7-9|TRBJ1-1|NA
CASSEAGDEAFF
TGTGCCAGCAGCGAAGCAGGGGATGAAGCTTTCTTT
>NA|TRBV13|TRBJ2-7|TRBD2
CASSLRTRGNYEQYF
TGTGCCAGCAGCCTACGGACTAGGGGAAACTACGAGCAGTACTTC
>once|TRBV5-1|TRBJ2-7|TRBD2
CASSSLKSGDYEQYF
TGCGCCAGCAGCTCCCTGAAGAGCGGGGACTACGAGCAGTACTTC
>NA|TRBV10-2|TRBJ1-1|TRBD1
CASSPGQGSIVGTEAFF
TGCGCCAGCAGTCCGGGACAGGGGTCAATCGTGGGCACTGAAGCTTTCTTT
>NA|TRBV29-1|TRBJ2-7|NA
CSVEDLQSQYF
TGCAGCGTTGAAGATCTACAGTCGCAGTACTTC
>NA|TRBV5-6|TRBJ2-3|NA
CASSLYRDTQYF
TGTGCCAGCAGCTTATACAGGGATACGCAGTATTTT
>NA|TRBV29-1|TRBJ1-4|NA
CSVAGEGEKLFF
TGCAGCGTTGCAGGGGAGGGTGAAAAACTGTTTTTT
>once|TRBV5-6|TRBJ2-7|TRBD2
CASSGLAYEQYF
TGTGCCAGCAGTGGACTAGCCTACGAGCAGTACTTC
>NA|TRBV29-1|TRBJ2-1|TRBD2
CSVWWSGANNEQFF
TGCAGCGTATGGTGGAGCGGGGCTAACAATGAGCAGTTCTTC
>few|TRBV7-9|TRBJ2-7|NA
CASSWGTGEQYF
TGTGCCAGCAGCTGGGGGACGGGGGAACAGTACTTC
>NA|TRBV7-2|TRBJ1-4|NA
CASSLGQWVASEKLFF
TGTGCCAGCAGCTTAGGACAGTGGGTCGCGAGCGAAAAACTGTTTTTT
>NA|TRBV2|TRBJ1-1|NA
CASSVGVTEAFF
TGTGCCAGCAGTGTGGGCGTTACTGAAGCTTTCTTT
>NA|TRBV30|TRBJ1-5|TRBD1
CAWSVGQGIQPQHF
TGTGCCTGGAGTGTTGGACAGGGGATTCAGCCCCAGCATTTT
>NA|TRBV15|TRBJ1-2|NA
CATSTPRGSSYGYTF
TGTGCCACCAGCACCCCTCGGGGGTCGAGCTATGGCTACACCTTC
>NA|TRBV9|TRBJ1-2|NA
CASNLYPGSNYGYTF
TGTGCCAGCAACCTTTATCCGGGGTCTAACTATGGCTACACCTTC
>NA|TRBV29-1|TRBJ1-1|NA
CSVEPRFNTEAFF
TGCAGCGTTGAGCCGAGATTTAACACTGAAGCTTTCTTT
>once|TRBV2|TRBJ1-5|NA
CASSRRRGGNQPQHF
TGTGCCAGCAGTCGACGCAGGGGTGGCAATCAGCCCCAGCATTTT
>NA|TRBV25-1|TRBJ2-7|NA
CASSSLGGNEQYF
TGTGCCAGCAGTTCCCTGGGGGGAAACGAGCAGTACTTC
>NA|TRBV7-2|TRBJ2-1|TRBD1
CASSLASGTGARGEQFF
TGTGCCAGCAGTTTAGCCTCCGGGACAGGGGCCCGGGGTGAGCAGTTCTTC
>NA|TRBV25-1|TRBJ2-1|NA
CASSEFTDSSNEQFF
TGTGCCAGCAGTGAATTTACGGACTCTAGCAATGAGCAGTTCTTC
>NA|TRBV2|TRBJ2-7|NA
CASSDLQYGYEQYF
TGTGCCAGCAGTGATTTGCAGTATGGCTACGAGCAGTACTTC
>NA|TRBV27|TRBJ2-5|NA
CASQETQYF
TGTGCCTCCCAGGAGACCCAGTACTTC
>NA|TRBV27|TRBJ1-2|TRBD1
CASGWPGQGSYGYTF
TGTGCCAGCGGATGGCCGGGACAGGGAAGCTATGGCTACACCTTC
>once|TRBV7-2|TRBJ2-7|NA
CASSDPGQGDEQYF
TGTGCCAGCAGCGACCCGGGACAAGGAGACGAGCAGTACTTC
>NA|TRBV27|TRBJ2-3|TRBD2
CASSSGLAGGSDTQYF
TGTGCCAGCAGTTCGGGACTAGCGGGGGGCTCAGATACGCAGTATTTT
>NA|TRBV4-3|TRBJ2-1|NA
CASSQVEGRGHNEQFF
TGCGCCAGCAGCCAAGTAGAGGGCAGGGGTCACAATGAGCAGTTCTTC
>few|TRBV5-6|TRBJ1-1|NA
CASSLRGISAEAFF
TGTGCCAGCAGCCTCAGGGGAATATCCGCTGAAGCTTTCTTT
>NA|TRBV30|TRBJ1-4|NA
CAWSLSEKLFF
TGTGCCTGGAGTCTTAGTGAAAAACTGTTTTTT
>NA|TRBV6-6|TRBJ2-1|TRBD2
CASSQTSGGYNEQFF
TGTGCCAGCAGTCAGACTAGCGGGGGGTACAATGAGCAGTTCTTC
>NA|TRBV5-1|TRBJ2-2|TRBD1
CASSQGQVNTGELFF
TGCGCCAGCAGCCAAGGACAGGTGAACACCGGGGAGCTGTTTTTT
>NA|TRBV19|TRBJ1-5|TRBD1
CASSIPRGHQPQHF
TGTGCCAGTAGTATACCCAGGGGGCATCAGCCCCAGCATTTT
>NA|TRBV7-8|TRBJ2-3|TRBD2
CASSLEASGSTDTQYF
TGTGCCAGCAGCTTAGAGGCTAGCGGGAGCACAGATACGCAGTATTTT
>few|TRBV5-4|TRBJ1-6|NA
CASSLPPAQGYRNSPLHF
TGTGCCAGCAGCTTGCCTCCTGCACAGGGATATCGTAATTCACCCCTCCACTTT
>NA|TRBV18|TRBJ1-2|NA
CASSPAEVISGYTF
TGTGCCAGCTCACCGGCCGAAGTGATTTCTGGCTACACCTTC
>NA|TRBV11-2|TRBJ2-7|NA
CASSLGRMQYF
TGTGCCAGCAGCTTAGGGAGGATGCAGTACTTC
>once|TRBV4-1|TRBJ1-2|NA
CASSQDPQGTNYGYTF
TGCGCCAGCAGCCAAGATCCCCAGGGAACTAACTATGGCTACACCTTC